This T cell receptor beta chain was found in a study of response to subunit inactivated influenza vaccine. Findings of the study overall: That few new T cells are recruited by each seasonal influenza vaccination was the authors' suggestion.

This clonotype showed up many times. Its antigen is currently unknown. Using its own MiXCR run on the RT-PCR reads, TCRdb lists one record per CDR3 protein. The sample lists about 240,000 distinct CDR3 sequences, less than 15% occurring once. Between the trimmed V and J ends, which lost 3 bases and 6 bases, there was a span of 9 bases. Germline CDR1 is SGHRS and CDR2 is YFSETQ. The CDR3 extends over 13 amino acids. The sequence derives from a man aged 50 to 60 who received an inactivated influenza vaccine. The source material was non-naive T cells sorted from PBMCs, sampled 14 to 15 days before vaccination. The gene calls are TRBV5-1 and TRBJ2-2; no reliable D call. The CDR3 DNA reads as TGCGCCAGCAGCTACTCATACGCCGGGGAGCTGTTTTTT. Translated: CASSYSYAGELFF.